This entry lists 20 T cell receptor beta chains sequenced from one sample in a study of blood T cell repertoires in COVID-19. Method: immunoSEQ multiplex PCR; TCRdb's copy keeps in-frame clones and lacks some. The sample consists of roughly 260,000 clones, about four fifths of them appearing once. The specimen was peripheral blood. These TCRs come from a woman aged 18-29 years with acute or convalescent COVID-19.

V and J are TRBV2 and TRBJ2-2, with 9 bases identical to TRBD2. The CDR3 is 16 residues long. V lost 8 bases and J lost 3; bases outside the gene matches: 10. Germline assignment: CDR1 SNHLY and CDR2 FYNNEI. The CDR3: CASSGSGRPDTGELFF. The CDR3, as DNA: TGTGCCAGCTCGGGTAGCGGGAGACCGGACACCGGGGAGCTGTTTTTT.

The rearrangement uses TRBV2 and TRBJ2-4, with a weak D call TRBD1 (6 bases). The germline CDR1 and CDR2 sequences are SNHLY and FYNNEI. Trimming pared 4 bases from V and 0 bases from J, leaving 10 bases between. This CDR3 has 15 residues. CDR3 bases: TGTGCCAGCAGTGGGACAGTCATAGCCAAAAACATTCAGTACTTC. This sequence encodes CASSGTVIAKNIQYF.

This clone was counted once. Other DNA sequences of this sample code for an identical CDR3. The chain combines TRBV12-3 or TRBV12-4 with TRBJ2-1; tentatively, D is TRBD2 (5 bases). The CDR3 loop spans 13 amino acids. With 5 bases removed from V and 3 bases from J, the gap between germline ends came to 8 bases. CDR3 DNA: TGTGCCAGCAGTCCAGGAGGCTACAATGAGCAGTTCTTC. This codes for CASSPGGYNEQFF.

This rearrangement joins TRBV7-3 to TRBJ2-1, with D perhaps matching TRBD2 (6 bases). This CDR3 region has 15 residues. Looked up from germline, CDR1 is SGHTA and CDR2 is FQGTGA. Trimming cost V 5 bases and J 1 base, with 12 bases left between them. The CDR3: CASSAAGGSYNEQFF. CDR3 coding DNA: TGTGCCAGCAGCGCCGCCGGGGGATCCTACAATGAGCAGTTCTTC.

The rearrangement uses TRBV13 and TRBJ2-5, with 7 bases identical to TRBD2. V was clipped by 2 bases and J by 5 bases; unmatched bases: 14. This CDR3 region has 17 residues. Germline assignment: CDR1 PRHDT and CDR2 FYEKMQ (reference sequence). This CDR3 is CASSLRGGRQQLETQYF. The CDR3 DNA reads TGTGCCAGCAGCTTACGGGGCGGGAGACAGCAGTTGGAGACCCAGTACTTC. The whole variable domain, filled in from reference TRBV13 and TRBJ2-5, reads AAGVIQSPRHLIKEKRETATLKCYPIPRHDTVYWYQQGPGQDPQFLISFYEKMQSDKGSIPDRFSAQQFSDYHSELNMSSLELGDSALYFCASSLRGGRQQLETQYFGPGTRLLVL.

The chain combines TRBV11-2 with TRBJ1-1; perhaps TRBD1 as D (6 bases). The CDR3 sequence is 12 residues long. Trimming pared 5 bases from V and 11 bases from J, leaving 15 bases between. Germline assignment: CDR1 SGHAT and CDR2 FQNNGV. CDR3 loop: CASSPAGAGAFF. The DNA of the CDR3 is TGTGCCAGCAGCCCGGCGGGGGCAGGGGCTTTCTTT.

The chain is built from TRBV7-3 and TRBJ2-1; 9 nucleotides line up with TRBD1. The CDR3 runs to 17 residues. Trimming at V came to 5 bases and at J to 7 bases, leaving 15 bases not matched to a gene. CDR1 is SGHTA, CDR2 FQGTGA, per germline. This chain's CDR3 is CASSARPGTGSRNEQFF. The CDR3 region has the DNA TGTGCCAGCAGCGCCCGACCCGGGACAGGGTCCCGGAATGAGCAGTTCTTC.

CDR3 residues: CSVEDWQEQYF. For the CDR3, the DNA is TGCAGCGTTGAAGATTGGCAGGAGCAGTATTTT. The V gene is TRBV29-1, the J gene TRBJ2-3; D is undetermined. The length of the CDR3 is 11 residues. The V gene's germline CDR1 is SQVTM and CDR2 ANQGSEA. Trimming cost V 0 bases and J 11 bases, with 9 bases left between them.

This clone appeared a few times. V gene TRBV25-1 combines with J gene TRBJ1-6, with TRBD1 identical over 7 bases. The CDR3 length is 14 residues. The V segment lost 10 bases and the J segment 7 bases; nucleotides outside the gene matches: 10. From germline, CDR1 is MGHDK and CDR2 SYGVNS. The CDR3 sequence is CATLGGAKNSPLHF. CDR3 bases: TGTGCCACCCTAGGGGGCGCCAAGAATTCACCCCTCCACTTT.

This rearrangement joins TRBV7-6 to TRBJ2-5; maybe TRBD1 (5 bases). Germline CDR1 SGHVS, CDR2 FNYEAQ. The CDR3 extends over 17 amino acids. V was cut by 0 bases and J by 1 base, with 15 bases left in between. CDR3 in amino acids: CASSLAGPGWLQETQYF. The CDR3 DNA is TGTGCCAGCAGCTTAGCGGGTCCAGGGTGGCTCCAAGAGACCCAGTACTTC. The whole variable domain, filled in from reference TRBV7-6 and TRBJ2-5, reads GAGVSQSPRYKVTKRGQDVALRCDPISGHVSLYWYRQALGQGPEFLTYFNYEAQQDKSGLPNDRFSAERPEGSISTLTIQRTEQRDSAMYRCASSLAGPGWLQETQYFGPGTRLLVL.

The CDR3 sequence is CASSEAGTGRSPLHF. The CDR3 DNA reads TGTGCCAGCAGTGAGGCCGGGACAGGGAGGTCACCCCTCCACTTT. The chain joins TRBV25-1 to TRBJ1-6; 9 bases are a match to TRBD1. The CDR3 is 15 residues long. CDR1 is MGHDK and CDR2 is SYGVNS in the germline V gene. V trimming: 3 bases; J trimming: 10 bases; junction bases outside the gene matches: 7.

The chain joins TRBV28 to TRBJ1-1; no clear D. Germline values: CDR1 MDHEN, CDR2 SYDVKM. CDR3 length: 15 amino acids. The V end lost 5 bases, the J end lost 4 bases, and 17 bases lay between the germline ends. For the CDR3, the DNA is TGTGCCAGCAGTACCCATCAGGCTCTGGGCACTGAAGCTTTCTTT. Amino acids: CASSTHQALGTEAFF.

The chain has TRBV9 and TRBJ2-7; D is possibly TRBD2 (5 bases). Trimming removed 2 bases from V and 4 bases from J, with 13 bases in between. This CDR3 region has 14 residues. In germline, CDR1 is SGDLS, CDR2 YYNGEE. This chain's CDR3 is CASSVSGGGYEQYF. The CDR3 DNA reads TGTGCCAGCAGCGTCTCCGGAGGCGGGTACGAGCAGTACTTC.

This clone is a singleton in its sample. This chain joins TRBV11-2 and TRBJ1-3; the D gene is possibly TRBD1 (5 bases). Trimming took off 5 bases at V and 0 bases at J, with 17 bases between the two ends. CDR1 and CDR2 from the germline V gene are SGHAT and FQNNGV. The CDR3 loop spans 17 amino acids. DNA of the CDR3: TGTGCCAGCAGCATAGGGGTGGGAGTGTCCTCTGGAAACACCATATATTTT. As protein: CASSIGVGVSSGNTIYF.

This chain links TRBV7-8 with TRBJ2-3; D uncertain. The CDR3 totals 17 residues. Per the germline V gene, CDR1 is SGHVS and CDR2 is FQNEAQ. V was clipped by 2 bases and J by 0 bases, with 15 bases between them. The CDR3 protein is CASSLPFLPLSTDTQYF. The CDR3 nucleotides are TGTGCCAGCAGCTTACCCTTCCTCCCCCTTAGCACAGATACGCAGTATTTT.

This chain links TRBV7-2 with TRBJ2-4, with 11 bases identical to TRBD1. Germline V gene sequence: CDR1 SGHTA, CDR2 FQGNSA. V shed 5 bases, J shed 9 bases, and the junction held 6 bases outside the gene matches. The CDR3 extends over 14 amino acids. This CDR3 is CASSPRDRGFIQYF. Written as DNA, the CDR3 is TGTGCCAGCAGCCCCCGGGACAGGGGGTTCATTCAGTACTTC. The whole variable domain, remainder taken from reference TRBV7-2 and TRBJ2-4, is GAGVSQSPSNKVTEKGKDVELRCDPISGHTALYWYRQSLGQGLEFLIYFQGNSAPDKSGLPSDRFSAERTGGSVSTLTIQRTQQEDSAVYLCASSPRDRGFIQYFGAGTRLSVL.

CDR3 in amino acids: CASSAGTPGYTF. In DNA form, the CDR3 reads TGTGCCAGCAGTGCCGGGACTCCAGGCTACACCTTC. The chain combines TRBV28 with TRBJ1-2; a weak D match, TRBD1 (5 bases). CDR1 and CDR2 from the germline V gene are MDHEN and SYDVKM. The CDR3 is 12 amino acids. V was shortened by 5 bases and J by 8 bases, with 12 bases between the two germline ends.

As DNA, the CDR3 is TGTGCCACCAGCAGAGGAGGGGGGGCCTACGAGCAGTACTTC. This encodes CATSRGGGAYEQYF. J is TRBJ2-7 and V is TRBV15, with a tentative D call TRBD2 (7 bases). This CDR3 region has 14 residues. V was trimmed by 1 base and J by 2 bases, leaving 9 bases between them. Germline values: CDR1 LNHNV, CDR2 YYDKDF (reference sequence).

This chain connects TRBV12-5 to TRBJ2-3; TRBD1 might be the D (7 bases). Deletions cut 0 bases from V and 5 bases from J, with 15 bases between. This CDR3 has 16 residues. From germline, CDR1 is LGHNT and CDR2 FRNRAP. The CDR3 here is CASGLVGGGWGDTQYF. In nucleotides, the CDR3 is TGTGCTAGTGGTTTGGTCGGAGGGGGCTGGGGAGATACGCAGTATTTT.

The chain has TRBV19 and TRBJ2-1, with 10 bases that match TRBD2. The length of the CDR3 is 16 residues. The J segment lost 3 bases and the V segment lost 6 bases, leaving 8 bases of the junction unmatched. CDR1 and CDR2 (germline): LNHDA, SQIVND (reference sequence). This CDR3 is CASSKSAGGLYNEQFF. The DNA of the CDR3 is TGTGCCAGTAGCAAATCAGCGGGAGGGCTCTACAATGAGCAGTTCTTC.